This entry lists 5 T cell receptor beta chains sequenced from one sample in a study of blood T cells in healthy people across ages. The use of a sample-barcoded 5' primer and a J-beta primer mix characterized a second PCR of about 6 to 11 cycles. TCRdb reprocessed the 5' RACE reads with MiXCR, giving one entry per CDR3 protein. Here the sample spans more than 800,000 distinct CDR3 sequences, about 28% being singletons. Sequenced input: blood. All receptors derive from a woman at least 80 years old in good health.

A note on this clonotype: A read error may produce the germline difference seen at one junction end. V and J are TRBV27 and TRBJ2-5; TRBD2 agrees at 8 bases. Germline CDR1 MNHEY, CDR2 SMNVEV (reference sequence). There are 15 residues in the CDR3. CDR3: CAGRISGVSYNGQYF. DNA for the CDR3: TGTGCCGGCAGAATTAGCGGGGTTTCCTACAATGGGCAGTACTTC.

The chain has TRBV7-9 and TRBJ2-3; D perhaps matches TRBD1 (7 bases). Germline V gene lookup returns CDR1 SEHNR and CDR2 FQNEAQ (reference sequence). V lost 5 bases, J lost 5 bases, and 23 bases lay in between. CDR3 length: 17 residues. The CDR3 reads CASSQGGTAEGEDTQYF. The DNA of the CDR3 is TGTGCCAGCAGCCAAGGGGGGACAGCGGAGGGTGAAGATACGCAGTATTTT.

The chain is built from TRBV7-9 and TRBJ1-2, with D maybe TRBD1 (6 bases). Trimming removed 4 bases at V and 7 bases at J, with 22 bases between. The CDR3 has 16 residues. In germline, CDR1 is SEHNR, CDR2 FQNEAQ (reference sequence). The CDR3, as DNA: TGTGCCAGCAGCTCAATCGGGGGCAGGGGTGAGGTTGGCTACACCTTC. Residues: CASSSIGGRGEVGYTF.

At least ten counts were recorded for this clonotype. CDR3 in amino acids: CASSYGLAGVETQYF. The CDR3 nucleotides are TGTGCCAGCAGTTACGGACTAGCGGGGGTGGAGACCCAGTACTTC. The chain is built from TRBV6-5 and TRBJ2-5, with TRBD2 identical over 13 bases. CDR3 length: 15 amino acids. Germline lookup yields CDR1 MNHEY and CDR2 SVGAGI. With 2 bases clipped from V and 5 bases from J, the junction kept 2 bases outside the gene matches.

The sample holds many counts of this clonotype. J is TRBJ1-2 and V is TRBV20-1; 7 nucleotides match TRBD1. V lost 3 bases to trimming and J lost 2 bases; unmatched junction nucleotides: 3. The CDR3 length is 13 residues. The germline CDR1 and CDR2 sequences are DFQATT and SNEGSKA (reference sequence). The CDR3 loop reads CSARPGQNYGYTF. Written as DNA, the CDR3 is TGCAGTGCTAGGCCGGGACAGAACTATGGCTACACCTTC.